This T cell receptor beta chain was observed in a study of T-cell memory formation after mild COVID-19. This clonotype came up a few times. 5'RACE primed from the constant segment yielded TCR alpha and TCR beta cDNA libraries bearing sample barcodes and UMIs. In TCRdb, the 5' RACE reads were re-called with MiXCR into one record per CDR3 protein. The sample gives a few hundred thousand distinct CDR3 sequences, approximately 21% of which show up once; about 8.4% is in the top ten. The germline CDR1 and CDR2 sequences are SGHRS and YFSETQ. Losses at the gene ends were 4 bases for V and 6 bases for J; bases not matched to a gene: 3. The CDR3 has 14 amino acids.

The V call is TRBV5-1, the J call TRBJ1-6; TRBD1 agrees at 8 bases. The TCR originated in an adult woman who had mild COVID-19 (a few samples of this study predate the infection). Cell type and time point are not known. The sequenced sample consisted of PBMCs or a T cell subset sorted from them (not recorded which). The CDR3 spells CASSAGQGNSPLHF. CDR3 nucleotides: TGCGCCAGCAGCGCAGGACAGGGTAATTCACCCCTCCACTTT.